This is a list of T cell receptor beta chains from one sample in a study of blood T cell dynamics during melanoma immunotherapy. Sequenced by immunoSEQ multiplex PCR; TCRdb stores in-frame clones only, minus some. The sample contains 6,500 to 10,000 clones, about 85% of which appear only once. The specimen was blood, collected from a patient treated with checkpoint blockade. The receptor set was obtained from a human donor with melanoma. Each CDR3 is given with its conserved first and last residue. D genes are given only for firm matches. Some rows have no size entry. The others give once, few or many, or a class for an expanded clone.

D: NA; V: TRBV10-2; J: TRBJ2-6; size: NA; length: 14; CDR3: CASGGRTGANVLTF; DNA: TGCGCCAGCGGTGGTCGAACCGGGGCCAACGTCCTGACTTTC
D: TRBD1; V: TRBV18; J: TRBJ1-1; size: NA; length: 14; CDR3: CASSPPTGGSEAFF; DNA: TGTGCCAGCTCACCACCTACAGGGGGCAGTGAAGCTTTCTTT
D: NA; V: TRBV7-2; J: TRBJ2-7; size: once; length: 14; CDR3: CASSLARGTYEQYF; DNA: TGTGCCAGCAGCTTAGCACGGGGTACCTACGAGCAGTACTTC
D: NA; V: TRBV30; J: TRBJ1-4; size: NA; length: 12; CDR3: CAWSRTNEKLFF; DNA: TGTGCCTGGAGTAGAACTAATGAAAAACTGTTTTTT
D: NA; V: TRBV2; J: TRBJ1-1; size: NA; length: 10; CDR3: CASRGTEAFF; DNA: TGTGCCAGCAGAGGCACTGAAGCTTTCTTT
D: NA; V: TRBV7-7; J: TRBJ2-5; size: NA; length: 15; CDR3: CASSLIRDPEETQYF; DNA: TGTGCCAGCAGCTTGATCAGGGACCCGGAGGAGACCCAGTACTTC
D: NA; V: TRBV27; J: TRBJ2-7; size: few; length: 14; CDR3: CASSPGPYSYEQYF; DNA: TGTGCCAGCAGTCCAGGACCGTACTCCTACGAGCAGTACTTC
D: NA; V: TRBV4-1; J: TRBJ2-3; size: NA; length: 15; CDR3: CASRDPGRSTDTQYF; DNA: TGCGCCAGCAGGGATCCTGGACGGTCCACAGATACGCAGTATTTT
D: NA; V: TRBV28; J: TRBJ1-2; size: NA; length: 14; CDR3: CASCPRTVNYGYTF; DNA: TGTGCCAGTTGCCCCCGGACGGTAAACTATGGCTACACCTTC
D: NA; V: TRBV14; J: TRBJ2-3; size: NA; length: 11; CDR3: CASSFTDTQYF; DNA: TGTGCCAGCAGCTTCACAGATACGCAGTACTTT
D: TRBD2; V: TRBV4-1; J: TRBJ2-5; size: NA; length: 21; CDR3: CASSQVPGLATPSGPQETQYF; DNA: TGCGCCAGCAGCCAAGTACCGGGACTAGCGACCCCGAGTGGTCCCCAAGAGACCCAGTACTTC
D: NA; V: TRBV5-1; J: TRBJ2-1; size: NA; length: 13; CDR3: CASGQGPENEQFF; DNA: TGCGCCAGCGGACAAGGCCCCGAGAATGAGCAGTTCTTC
D: NA; V: TRBV4-2; J: TRBJ1-4; size: NA; length: 15; CDR3: CASSQAAGFYEKLFF; DNA: TGTGCCAGCAGCCAAGCTGCCGGGTTTTATGAAAAACTGTTTTTT
D: TRBD2; V: TRBV19; J: TRBJ2-1; size: NA; length: 13; CDR3: CATTGTRRNEQFF; DNA: TGTGCAACAACGGGGACTAGGAGAAATGAGCAGTTCTTC
D: NA; V: TRBV4-3; J: TRBJ2-1; size: NA; length: 17; CDR3: CASSQVSGTSSYNEQFF; DNA: TGCGCCAGCAGCCAAGTTTCGGGGACGAGCTCCTACAATGAGCAGTTCTTC
D: NA; V: TRBV28; J: TRBJ1-6; size: NA; length: 15; CDR3: CASSSRTEYNSPLHF; DNA: TGTGCCAGCAGTTCCAGGACAGAATATAATTCACCCCTCCACTTT
D: TRBD2; V: TRBV6-1; J: TRBJ2-3; size: NA; length: 15; CDR3: CASSKEAGGADTQYF; DNA: TGTGCCAGCAGTAAAGAGGCGGGGGGAGCAGATACGCAGTATTTT
D: TRBD2; V: TRBV11-2; J: TRBJ2-1; size: once; length: 18; CDR3: CASSFGTSGSISWDEQFF; DNA: TGTGCCAGCAGCTTCGGGACTAGCGGGAGTATTTCGTGGGATGAGCAGTTCTTC